This T cell receptor beta chain is drawn from a study of OX40 agonist ivuxolimab in advanced cancers. Study-wide points: Doses of 0.1 to 3.0 mg/kg were accompanied by clonal expansion of CD4+ and CD8+ blood T cells by week 6. Some nonresponders also had low normalized T-cell clonal expansion. Partial responders at 0.1-3.0 mg/kg had among the lowest clonal expansion. Averaged across samples, CD8+ T cells carried more expanded clones than CD4+ did.

The table came from immunoSEQ multiplex PCR; TCRdb's copy has only in-frame clones and leaves some out. The profile shows about 80,000 clones, approximately 92% of them singletons. In regard to this clone: Its antigen is as yet unknown.

The CDR3 sequence is 15 residues long. The germline CDR1 and CDR2 sequences are MGHRA and YSYEKL. V lost 4 bases and J 1 base, leaving 13 bases between the germline ends. The input for sequencing was CD4+ or CD8+ T cells sorted from blood, taken in a trial of the OX40 agonist ivuxolimab. The chain recombines TRBV4-1 with TRBJ1-1; unclear D gene. The source of this sequence is an adult with an advanced solid tumor such as melanoma, head and neck, liver or kidney cancer. In DNA form, the CDR3 reads TGCGCCAGCAGCCCCACGTCGGAGGGGAACACTGAAGCTTTCTTT. Protein: CASSPTSEGNTEAFF.